The rows below give T cell receptor beta chains drawn from one sample of a study of T-cell memory formation after mild COVID-19. TCRdb recomputed calls from the 5' RACE reads with MiXCR, one row per CDR3 protein. This table holds over 400,000 distinct CDR3 sequences, 20% to 30% found once. Sequencing input: PBMCs or a T cell subset sorted from them (not recorded which). The receptors come from an adult woman who had mild COVID-19 (a few samples of this study predate the infection). Cell type and time point are not known. The CDR3 runs from the conserved cysteine through the conserved F or W. The D gene is left open where the match is weak. The size field is filled for only some rows; it gives once, few, many or a size class.

TRBJ1-5	.	few	TRBV7-9	TGTGCCAGCAGCTTGGGGGACCTCGGTCAGCCCCAGCATTTT	CASSLGDLGQPQHF
TRBJ1-1	.	.	TRBV11-2	TGTGCCAGCAGCTTAGTGGGAGGCGGGTACACTGAAGCTTTCTTT	CASSLVGGGYTEAFF
TRBJ2-1	.	few	TRBV7-9	TGTGCCAGCAGCTTCAGGGCCGGGACGGGCTACAATGAGCAGTTCTTC	CASSFRAGTGYNEQFF
TRBJ2-1	.	.	TRBV4-1	TGCGCCAGCAGCCAAGGGGTCTACGAGCAGTTCTTC	CASSQGVYEQFF
TRBJ1-3	.	.	TRBV20-1	TGCAGTGCTAGAGACGGGACATTCTCTGGAAACACCATATATTTT	CSARDGTFSGNTIYF
TRBJ2-5	.	few	TRBV3-1	TGTGCCAGCAGCCAAACTTTTGGGGCGACATCTGTCCAAGAGGCCCAGTACTTC	CASSQTFGATSVQEAQYF
TRBJ2-3	.	.	TRBV12-5	TGTGCTAGTGGAGGCGCGGGACTTCCTAAAGATACGCAGTATTTT	CASGGAGLPKDTQYF
TRBJ2-1	TRBD2	.	TRBV11-2	TGTGCCAGCAGCTTAGATCTCCGGCTAGCGGGGGGTCTCTACAATGAGCAGTTCTTC	CASSLDLRLAGGLYNEQFF
TRBJ1-2	.	once	TRBV12-3/TRBV12-4	TGTGCCAGCAGTCCCCTGAGGGGAAGTTGGTCTGGCTACACCTTC	CASSPLRGSWSGYTF
TRBJ1-2	.	.	TRBV5-1	TGCGCCAGCAGCGAAACTCCCCAGGGAACCCATGGCTACACCTTC	CASSETPQGTHGYTF
TRBJ2-7	.	few	TRBV5-1	TGCGCCAGCAGTCCGGGGGACCAAGCCTACGAGCAGTACTTC	CASSPGDQAYEQYF
TRBJ2-2	TRBD2	.	TRBV5-1	TGCGCCAGCAGCTACCCCGCTAGCGGGAGAAGGATCACCGGGGAGCTGTTTTTT	CASSYPASGRRITGELFF
TRBJ2-1	TRBD2	.	TRBV15	TGTGCCACCAGCAGAGAGGCTAGCGGTAATGAGCAGTTCTTC	CATSREASGNEQFF
TRBJ2-7	TRBD2	few	TRBV4-3	TGCGCCAGCAGCCAAGGTAGCGGGAGTGACTACGAGCAGTACTTC	CASSQGSGSDYEQYF
TRBJ2-3	.	.	TRBV20-1	TGCAGTGCTGGGGGCGACGGCCGCACAGATACGCAGTATTTT	CSAGGDGRTDTQYF
TRBJ2-7	.	few	TRBV7-5	.	CISVSNEQYF
TRBJ2-3	.	.	TRBV9	TGTGCCAGCAGCGCGGTGGGCACAGATACGCAGTATTTT	CASSAVGTDTQYF
TRBJ2-7	TRBD2	.	TRBV12-5	TGTGCTAGTGCCAGGGCGGGAGGAGAGCAGTACTTC	CASARAGGEQYF
TRBJ2-1	TRBD1	.	TRBV15	TGTGCCACCAGCAGAGATCTCGGACAGGGAATCGGTCAGTTCTTC	CATSRDLGQGIGQFF
TRBJ1-5	.	.	TRBV20-1	TGCAGTGCTAGGGGACTAGATCAGCCCCAGCATTTT	CSARGLDQPQHF
TRBJ1-4	.	.	TRBV27	TGTGCCAGCAGCCAAACCAGTGGAAAACTGTTTTTT	CASSQTSGKLFF
TRBJ2-1	TRBD1	.	TRBV6-1	TGTGCCAGCCGGGACAGGGGGCACAATGAGCAGTTCTTC	CASRDRGHNEQFF
TRBJ2-1	TRBD2	few	TRBV11-3	TGTGCCAGCAGCCGAAGCGGGACTATCAGCAACTATGAGCAGTTCTTC	CASSRSGTISNYEQFF
TRBJ2-1	TRBD2	.	TRBV2	TGTGCCAGCCAGTTCGGCGGGGGGGCTAACAATGAGCAGTTCTTC	CASQFGGGANNEQFF
TRBJ2-3	.	few	TRBV20-1	TGCAGTGCTAGAGTTAACCGGGTGTCTAGCACAGATACGCAGTATTTT	CSARVNRVSSTDTQYF
TRBJ2-7	.	few	TRBV7-9	TGTGCCAGCAGCTCAGCCCGCACTGGGGATCGGTCCTACGAGCAGTACTTC	CASSSARTGDRSYEQYF
TRBJ2-2	.	.	TRBV5-5	TGTGCCAGCAGCCCACTCGGAGGATTCGCGAACACCGGGGAGCTGTTTTTT	CASSPLGGFANTGELFF
TRBJ2-3	TRBD2	.	TRBV7-7	TGTGCCAGCAGCCTAGGGACTAGCGGGGACACAGATACGCAGTATTTT	CASSLGTSGDTDTQYF
TRBJ2-3	TRBD2	few	TRBV11-3	TGTGCCAGCAGCTTAGACGGGACTAAAGATACGCAGTATTTT	CASSLDGTKDTQYF
TRBJ1-1	.	.	TRBV7-9	TGTGCCAGCAACGACAGACCCACTGAAGCTTTCTTT	CASNDRPTEAFF
TRBJ2-3	TRBD2	.	TRBV6-1	TGTGCCAGCCGGAGAGCGGGAAGCACAGATACGCAGTATTTT	CASRRAGSTDTQYF